This T cell receptor beta chain was sequenced during a study of T cells in Graves' hyperthyroidism and ophthalmopathy. With regard to this clonotype: Its cognate antigen is unknown. A junction boundary mismatches the germline segment, possibly from a read error.

CDR3 size: 15 residues. The germline V gene has CDR1 SGHVS and CDR2 FQNEAQ. Among the patients, aged 18 to 65, hyperthyroidism was newly diagnosed and had lasted under 2 months. Diagnoses were established using clinical symptoms, serum thyroxine and TRAb, thyroid ultrasound and orbital computed tomography. PBMCs were collected from an approximately 9.3 ml volume of fresh peripheral blood. Findings and limits, study-wide: In blood, most of the thyroid clonotypes expanded above 0.001 were also present.

RNA transcripts yielded amplified TCR beta CDR3 regions. Researchers ran a first-round RT-PCR on the TCR CDR3 using the HTBI primer set. Each CDR3 protein gets one entry after TCRdb re-called the multiplex PCR reads with MiXCR. The profile shows about 840,000 distinct CDR3 sequences, 38% of them singletons. The TCR originated in a man younger than 35 with Graves' hyperthyroidism. The sample taken for sequencing was blood. The rearrangement uses TRBV7-8 and TRBJ2-5; either TRBD1 or TRBD2 may supply D (5 bases each). In DNA form, the CDR3 reads TGCGCCAGCAGCCAGTCCGGGGCCCCAGGGGAGACCCAGTACTTC. Residues: CASSQSGAPGETQYF. Full variable domain (outside the CDR3, taken from reference TRBV7-8 and TRBJ2-5): GAGVSQSPRYKVAKRGQDVALRCDPISGHVSLFWYQQALGQGPEFLTYFQNEAQLDKSGLPSDRFFAERPEGSVSTLKIQRTQQEDSAVYLCASSQSGAPGETQYFGPGTRLLVL.